Below, one T cell receptor beta chain is given with its context. Its antigen remains unidentified. This sample was taken from a study of T cell repertoires in cytomegalovirus infection. In the study overall: Indications came from public TCR beta signatures; they pointed to CMV infection and to a matching HLA type.

TCRdb re-called the reads through MiXCR, storing one row per CDR3 protein. The table lists some 310,000 distinct CDR3 sequences, roughly 25% of them singletons, with roughly 15% in the top ten. Study findings and constraints: Identification of carriers of CMV plus the relevant HLA was achieved through cumulative public TCR beta family frequency.

Germline assignment: CDR1 SGHVS and CDR2 FQNEAQ. J lost 4 bases, V lost 5 bases, and 7 bases had no gene match. The CDR3 contains 16 residues. The genes are TRBV7-8 and TRBJ2-1; 11 bases are shared with TRBD2. This sequence was found in a human donor in good health (CMV status not recorded). Some clones in this sample may be carry-over from other donors' samples. Sequenced material: cultured PBMCs, taken from culture after CMV antigen stimulation. The chain's CDR3 is CASSIGTSGVYNEQFF. The CDR3 region has the DNA TGTGCCAGCAGCATCGGGACTAGCGGAGTTTACAATGAGCAGTTCTTC.